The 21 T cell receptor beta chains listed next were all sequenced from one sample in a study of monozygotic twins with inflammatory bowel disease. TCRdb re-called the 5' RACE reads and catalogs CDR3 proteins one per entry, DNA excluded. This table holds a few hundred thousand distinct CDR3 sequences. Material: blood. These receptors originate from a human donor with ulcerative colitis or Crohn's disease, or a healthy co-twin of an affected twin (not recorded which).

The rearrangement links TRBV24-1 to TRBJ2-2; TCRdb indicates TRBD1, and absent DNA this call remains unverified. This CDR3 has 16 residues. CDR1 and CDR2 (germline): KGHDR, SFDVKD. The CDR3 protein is CATSDFKGERTGELFF.

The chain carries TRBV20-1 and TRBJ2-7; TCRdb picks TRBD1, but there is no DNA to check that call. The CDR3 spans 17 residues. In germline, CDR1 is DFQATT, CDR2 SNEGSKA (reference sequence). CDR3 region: CSARDSRGQGRSYEQYF.

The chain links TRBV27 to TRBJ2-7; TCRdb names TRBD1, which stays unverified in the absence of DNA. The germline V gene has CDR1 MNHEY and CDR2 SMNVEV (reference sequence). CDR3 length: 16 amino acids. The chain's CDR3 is CASSLSVRGVRYEQYF.

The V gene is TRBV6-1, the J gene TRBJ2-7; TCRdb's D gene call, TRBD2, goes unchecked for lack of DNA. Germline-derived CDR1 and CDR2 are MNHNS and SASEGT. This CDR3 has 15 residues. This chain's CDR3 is CASSEGTATGWEQYF.

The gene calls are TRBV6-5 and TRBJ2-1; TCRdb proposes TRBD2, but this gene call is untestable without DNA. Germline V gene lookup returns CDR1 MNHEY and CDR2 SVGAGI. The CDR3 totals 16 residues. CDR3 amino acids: CASSSTSGGARNEQFF.

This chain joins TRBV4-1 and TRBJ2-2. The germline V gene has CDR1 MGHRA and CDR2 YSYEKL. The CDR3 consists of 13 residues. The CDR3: CASRDGNTGELFF.

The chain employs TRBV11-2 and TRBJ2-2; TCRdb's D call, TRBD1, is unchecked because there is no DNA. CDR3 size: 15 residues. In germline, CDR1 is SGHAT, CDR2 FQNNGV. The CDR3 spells CASKAQTGGSGELFF.

The CDR3 reads CSVQRPLERTNSPLHF. The rearrangement links TRBV29-1 to TRBJ1-6; there is no DNA to check the TCRdb D call of TRBD1. This CDR3 has 16 amino acids. Germline V gene lookup returns CDR1 SQVTM and CDR2 ANQGSEA.

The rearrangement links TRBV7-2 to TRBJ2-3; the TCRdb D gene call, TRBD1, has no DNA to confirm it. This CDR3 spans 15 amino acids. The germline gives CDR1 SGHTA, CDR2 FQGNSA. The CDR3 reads CASSFGAFSTDTQYF.

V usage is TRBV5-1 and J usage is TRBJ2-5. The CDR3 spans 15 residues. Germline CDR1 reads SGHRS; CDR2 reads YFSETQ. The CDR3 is CASSLASGVQETQYF.

CDR3 in amino acids: CAGARGIVSSYEQYF. The chain is built from TRBV2 and TRBJ2-7; TCRdb lists TRBD1, though no DNA is available to test this call. The CDR3 is 15 amino acids. Germline V gene sequence: CDR1 SNHLY, CDR2 FYNNEI.

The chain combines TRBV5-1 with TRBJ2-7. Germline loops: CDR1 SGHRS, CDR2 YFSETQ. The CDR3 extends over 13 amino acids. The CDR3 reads CASRDPLIYEQYF. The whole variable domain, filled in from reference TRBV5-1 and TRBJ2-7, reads KAGVTQTPRYLIKTRGQQVTLSCSPISGHRSVSWYQQTPGQGLQFLFEYFSETQRNKGNFPGRFSGRQFSNSRSEMNVSTLELGDSALYLCASRDPLIYEQYFGPGTRLTVT.

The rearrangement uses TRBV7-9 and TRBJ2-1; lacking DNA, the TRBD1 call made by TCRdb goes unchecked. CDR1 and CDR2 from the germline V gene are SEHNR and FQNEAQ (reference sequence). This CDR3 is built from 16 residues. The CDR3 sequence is CASSLALGGRGHEQFF.

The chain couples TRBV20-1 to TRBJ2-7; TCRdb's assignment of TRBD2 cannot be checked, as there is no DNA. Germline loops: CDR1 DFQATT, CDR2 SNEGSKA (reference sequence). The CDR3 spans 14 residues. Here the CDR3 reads CSARDAAVTYEQYF.

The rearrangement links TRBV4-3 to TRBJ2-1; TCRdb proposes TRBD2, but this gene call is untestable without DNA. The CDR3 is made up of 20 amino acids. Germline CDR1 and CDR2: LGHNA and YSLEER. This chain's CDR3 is CASSQDYALVELRLYNEQFF.

This CDR3 is CASSLVRHTDTQYF. The V call is TRBV12-3 or TRBV12-4, the J call TRBJ2-3. The CDR3 has 14 residues.

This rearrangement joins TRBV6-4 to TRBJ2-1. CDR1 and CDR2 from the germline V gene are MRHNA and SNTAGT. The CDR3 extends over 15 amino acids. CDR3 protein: CASSVELGAYNEQFF.

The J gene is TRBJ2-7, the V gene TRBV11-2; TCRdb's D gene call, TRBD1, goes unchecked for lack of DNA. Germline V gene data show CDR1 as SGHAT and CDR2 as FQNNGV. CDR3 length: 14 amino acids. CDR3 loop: CASSFSRQFYEQYF.

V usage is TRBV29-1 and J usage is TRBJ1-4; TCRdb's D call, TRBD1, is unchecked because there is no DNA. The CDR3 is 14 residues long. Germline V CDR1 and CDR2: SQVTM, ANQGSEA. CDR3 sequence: CSVGTGRRNEKLFF.

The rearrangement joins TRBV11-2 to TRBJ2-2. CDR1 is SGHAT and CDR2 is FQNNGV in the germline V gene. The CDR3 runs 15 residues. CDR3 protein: CASSLVNTNTGELFF.

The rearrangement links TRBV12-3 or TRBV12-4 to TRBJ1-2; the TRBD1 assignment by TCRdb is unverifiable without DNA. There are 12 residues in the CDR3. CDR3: CASRQGSGGYTF.